Sequencing of this T cell receptor (beta chain) was carried out in a study of CD8+CD57+ T cells in acquired aplastic anemia. Study overall: Isolated CD4+ and CD8+ cells, once sorted, yielded DNA averaging about 3.2 ug. Study-level findings and limits: Patients had approximately 30 CD8+ CDR3 sequences in common with controls (the shared set). Patients were compared with controls for CD8+ Simpson's diversity, and no significant difference emerged.

Profiles of TCR beta VDJ and CDR3 were generated from a genomic DNA template. MiXCR, run by TCRdb on the reads, gives a single entry per CDR3 protein. The sample has around 220,000 distinct CDR3 sequences, about half seen once; the top ten hold around 20%. Whoever was chosen for sequencing had shown CD8+CD57+ cell expansion by flow cytometry. This clonotype was detected many times. Its specificity is unknown. Trimming pared 3 bases from V and 5 bases from J, leaving 22 bases between. This CDR3 has 17 amino acids. Germline V lookup: CDR1 LNHDA, CDR2 SQIVND (reference sequence). The sample was sorted CD4+, CD8+, or CD8+CD57+ T cells (not recorded which) from PBMCs. The J gene is TRBJ1-2, the V gene TRBV19, with a tentative D call TRBD1 (5 bases). This TCR was sampled from a human donor with aplastic anemia. The CDR3 is CASSILLMRDVGYGYTF. The CDR3 DNA reads TGTGCCAGTAGTATTCTCCTAATGAGGGACGTAGGGTATGGCTACACCTTC.